A single sample gave rise to the 16 T cell receptor beta chains below, sequenced in a study of T cell responses to AZD1222 COVID-19 vaccine (dated by TCRdb to the early 2020s). Libraries were prepared through the immunoSEQ multiplex PCR assay. The table comes from immuneACCESS by way of TCRdb, which keeps in-frame sequences with V and J called. Part of the clones is missing from these tables; in studies checked, under half for an unresolved V gene and the rest for unknown reasons. Within this sample are 120,000 or so clones, with 80% to 90% of them counted one time only. The top ten clonotypes cover 1.5% to 1.9% of the sample. The time point label, read with the paper, signifies: baseline before first vaccination. The material sequenced was peripheral blood, taken on day 0 of AZD1222 vaccination. These receptors all stem from an adult in good health.

In this sample, this clone turned up once. The chain employs TRBV7-2 and TRBJ2-1; D is undetermined. Germline V CDR1 and CDR2: SGHTA, FQGNSA. V lost 3 bases and J lost 6, with 12 bases in between. This CDR3 contains 14 residues. In nucleotides, the CDR3 is TGTGCCAGCAGCTTGATGGGCCCGAGCAATGAGCAGTTCTTC. It specifies CASSLMGPSNEQFF.

The chain recombines TRBV3-1 (or the pseudogene TRBV3-2) with TRBJ2-7; the match to TRBD2 covers 8 bases. Germline V gene sequence: CDR1 LGHDT, CDR2 YNNKEL (reference sequence). The CDR3 is made up of 18 amino acids. V trimming: 1 base; J trimming: 0 bases; junction bases outside the gene matches: 11. DNA for the CDR3: TGTGCCAGCAGCCAAGTTAAGTTTAGCGGGGTCAGCTCCTACGAGCAGTACTTC. Its protein is CASSQVKFSGVSSYEQYF.

V usage is TRBV15 and J usage is TRBJ2-7; 10 nucleotides match TRBD2. CDR3 length equals 19 residues. The germline gives CDR1 LNHNV, CDR2 YYDKDF (reference sequence). V gave up 5 bases and J gave up 4 bases; unmatched junction bases: 20. This chain's CDR3 is CATSAGGLAGEVRGYEQYF. CDR3 nucleotide sequence: TGTGCCACCAGCGCGGGAGGGCTAGCGGGAGAAGTTCGGGGGTACGAGCAGTACTTC. Full variable domain (outside the CDR3, taken from reference TRBV15 and TRBJ2-7): DAMVIQNPRYQVTQFGKPVTLSCSQTLNHNVMYWYQQKSSQAPKLLFHYYDKDFNNEADTPDNFQSRRPNTSFCFLDIRSPGLGDTAMYLCATSAGGLAGEVRGYEQYFGPGTRLTVT.

This clone came up once. CDR3 sequence reads: CASSLAGGFNTGELFF. The CDR3, as DNA: TGTGCCAGCAGCTTAGCCGGGGGCTTCAACACCGGGGAGCTGTTTTTT. This chain connects TRBV7-2 to TRBJ2-2; D tentatively fits TRBD1 or TRBD2 (6 bases each). Germline CDR1 reads SGHTA; CDR2 reads FQGNSA. V was clipped by 0 bases and J by 2 bases, with 10 bases between them. This CDR3 region has 16 residues.

The chain employs TRBV10-1 and TRBJ2-1, with D unresolved. The CDR3 is 16 amino acids. Germline assignment: CDR1 WNHNN and CDR2 SYGVQD (reference sequence). The V and J ends lost 0 bases and 0 bases respectively, with 9 bases between them. CDR3 DNA: TGCGCCAGCAGTGAGTCAATAGGGTCCTCCTACAATGAGCAGTTCTTC. It translates to CASSESIGSSYNEQFF.

The rearrangement joins TRBV15 to TRBJ2-7, with unresolved D. V was clipped by 0 bases and J by 0 bases, with 3 bases between them. CDR3 length equals 13 residues. Looked up from germline, CDR1 is LNHNV and CDR2 is YYDKDF (reference sequence). The DNA of the CDR3 is TGTGCCACCAGCAGAGAGGGCTCCTACGAGCAGTACTTC. Amino acid sequence: CATSREGSYEQYF.

The chain employs TRBV4-3 and TRBJ1-5; D call uncertain. Germline loops: CDR1 LGHNA, CDR2 YSLEER. Trimming shortened V by 0 bases and J by 1 base, and 10 bases separated the two germline ends. CDR3 size: 16 residues. The CDR3 DNA reads TGCGCCAGCAGCCAAGACGTCCTGTCAAGCAATCAGCCCCAGCATTTT. Its translation is CASSQDVLSSNQPQHF.

The chain joins TRBV6-5 to TRBJ2-7, with TRBD2 matching 9 bases. Losses at the gene ends were 5 bases for V and 5 bases for J; bases not matched to a gene: 10. Germline CDR1 and CDR2: MNHEY and SVGAGI. The length of the CDR3 is 15 residues. Here the CDR3 reads CASSPGAGGPHEQYF. The CDR3 bases are TGTGCCAGCAGTCCCGGAGCGGGAGGTCCCCACGAGCAGTACTTC.

The chain uses TRBV13 and TRBJ1-2; 7 bases match TRBD1. The germline V gene encodes CDR1 PRHDT and CDR2 FYEKMQ (reference sequence). With V trimmed by 5 bases and J by 5 bases, 5 bases remained unmatched. The length of the CDR3 is 13 residues. The CDR3 spells CASSLAGGYGYTF. DNA for the CDR3: TGTGCCAGCAGCCTCGCAGGGGGTTATGGCTACACCTTC.

The chain employs TRBV6-5 and TRBJ2-2; D is perhaps TRBD1 (5 bases). In germline, CDR1 is MNHEY, CDR2 SVGAGI. This CDR3 is 14 amino acids long. Trimming took off 4 bases at V and 3 bases at J, with 9 bases between the two ends. CDR3 loop: CASSFLQDTGELFF. The CDR3 nucleotides are TGTGCCAGCAGTTTTCTACAGGACACCGGGGAGCTGTTTTTT.

The chain combines TRBV19 with TRBJ2-2; 10 positions match TRBD2. CDR1 is LNHDA and CDR2 is SQIVND in the germline V gene (reference sequence). V lost 4 bases to trimming and J lost 1 base; unmatched junction nucleotides: 6. The CDR3 is 17 residues long. This chain's CDR3 is CASSNLRLAGNTGELFF. The DNA for the CDR3 is TGTGCCAGTAGTAACCTTCGACTAGCGGGGAACACCGGGGAGCTGTTTTTT.

The chain employs TRBV9 and TRBJ2-1, with TRBD2 identical over 7 bases. This CDR3 is built from 14 residues. Germline CDR1 is SGDLS and CDR2 is YYNGEE. J gave up 7 bases and V 0 bases, and 4 bases lay outside the gene matches. The CDR3 here is CASSVVTSVNEQFF. CDR3 DNA: TGTGCCAGCAGCGTAGTTACTAGCGTGAATGAGCAGTTCTTC. The full variable domain, rest sourced from reference TRBV9 and TRBJ2-1, is DSGVTQTPKHLITATGQRVTLRCSPRSGDLSVYWYQQSLDQGLQFLIQYYNGEERAKGNILERFSAQQFPDLHSELNLSSLELGDSALYFCASSVVTSVNEQFFGPGTRLTVL.

The chain carries TRBV5-1 and TRBJ1-1; D might be TRBD1 (6 bases). CDR3 length equals 13 residues. V gave up 4 bases and J gave up 6 bases, with 13 bases separating them. Germline CDR1 SGHRS, CDR2 YFSETQ. The CDR3 nucleotides read TGCGCCAGCAGCGAAGAGGGGGTCCCTGAAGCTTTCTTT. Protein: CASSEEGVPEAFF.

This sequence joins TRBV2 and TRBJ1-5; possible D gene TRBD1, 5 bases. Germline loops: CDR1 SNHLY, CDR2 FYNNEI. The CDR3 spans 15 residues. Deletions cut 6 bases from V and 0 bases from J, with 12 bases between. Written as DNA, the CDR3 is TGTGCCAGCAGCCCGACAGTCTATAGCAATCAGCCCCAGCATTTT. Translation: CASSPTVYSNQPQHF.

V is TRBV19 and J is TRBJ1-3, with 8 bases that match TRBD1. Trimming cost V 8 bases and J 3 bases; bases outside gene matches: 12. Looked up from germline, CDR1 is LNHDA and CDR2 is SQIVND (reference sequence). This CDR3 is 16 amino acids long. The chain's CDR3 is CASGYGQGSFGNTIYF. CDR3 nucleotide sequence: TGTGCCAGTGGCTACGGACAGGGCTCTTTTGGAAACACCATATATTTT.

The rearrangement links TRBV5-1 to TRBJ2-1; perhaps TRBD1 as D (5 bases). Germline loops: CDR1 SGHRS, CDR2 YFSETQ. The length of the CDR3 is 15 residues. Trimming took off 2 bases at V and 4 bases at J, with 13 bases between the two ends. The CDR3 region is CASSFLAGSYNEQFF. The CDR3 nucleotides read TGCGCCAGCAGCTTCCTGGCAGGGTCTTACAATGAGCAGTTCTTC.